The T cell receptor beta chain under discussion was sequenced for a study of blood T cell repertoires in COVID-19. Across the whole study: The United States, Italy and Spain were the sources of the acute and convalescent COVID-19 samples.

There are 16 residues in the CDR3. V gave up 4 bases and J gave up 4 bases; unmatched junction bases: 9. Germline V gene sequence: CDR1 SGDLS, CDR2 YYNGEE. This table comes from immunoSEQ multiplex PCR, and its TCRdb copy is limited to in-frame clones, with some not included. Seen here are 40,000 to 45,000 clones, almost 95% observed once, and the top ten hold about 8.3%. The clonotype comes from a man aged 50 to 59 with active COVID-19. V and J are TRBV9 and TRBJ2-2; TRBD2 aligns across 8 bases. The sample taken for sequencing was peripheral blood. This CDR3 is CASSPRAGDGTGELFF. As DNA, the CDR3 is TGTGCCAGCAGCCCTCGAGCGGGAGACGGCACCGGGGAGCTGTTTTTT. Filled out from reference TRBV9 and TRBJ2-2, the complete variable domain reads DSGVTQTPKHLITATGQRVTLRCSPRSGDLSVYWYQQSLDQGLQFLIQYYNGEERAKGNILERFSAQQFPDLHSELNLSSLELGDSALYFCASSPRAGDGTGELFFGEGSRLTVL.